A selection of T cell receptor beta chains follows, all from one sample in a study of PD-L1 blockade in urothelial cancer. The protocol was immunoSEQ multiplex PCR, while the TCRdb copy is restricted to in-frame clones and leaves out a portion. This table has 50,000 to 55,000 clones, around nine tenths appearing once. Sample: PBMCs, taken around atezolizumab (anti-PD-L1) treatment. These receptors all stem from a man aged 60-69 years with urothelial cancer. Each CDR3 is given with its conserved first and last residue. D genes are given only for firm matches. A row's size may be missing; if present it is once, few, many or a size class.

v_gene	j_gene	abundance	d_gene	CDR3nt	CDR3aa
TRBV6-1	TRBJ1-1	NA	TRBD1	TGTGCCAGCAGTGCGGGACAGTACGCGGGGAAAGCTTTCTTT	CASSAGQYAGKAFF
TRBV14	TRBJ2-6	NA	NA	TGTGCCAGCAGCCAAGGGCCTTTTTCCTCTGGGGCCAACGTCCTGACTTTC	CASSQGPFSSGANVLTF
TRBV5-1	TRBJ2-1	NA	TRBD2	TGCGCCAGCAGCGCTGAACTAGCGGGTAACAATGAGCAGTTCTTC	CASSAELAGNNEQFF
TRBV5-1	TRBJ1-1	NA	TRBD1	TGCGCCAGCAGCTTGGGTGACAGGGATAAAGCTTTCTTT	CASSLGDRDKAFF
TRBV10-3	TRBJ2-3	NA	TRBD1	TGTGCCATCGCCTTGGACAGGGGAGGCACAGATACGCAGTATTTT	CAIALDRGGTDTQYF
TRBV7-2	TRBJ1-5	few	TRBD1	TGTGCCAGCAGCTTAGGCCCTCCAGGGGGCGGTCAGCCCCAGCATTTT	CASSLGPPGGGQPQHF
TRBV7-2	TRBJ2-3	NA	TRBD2	TGTGCCAGCAGCTTCAGAGTTAGCGGGAGAACAGATACGCAGTATTTT	CASSFRVSGRTDTQYF
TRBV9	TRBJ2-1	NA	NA	TGTGCCAGCAGCGTAGGGGGGACAACCGTCGATGAGCAGTTCTTC	CASSVGGTTVDEQFF
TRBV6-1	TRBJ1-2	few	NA	TGTGCCAGCAGTCCACAGGGATATGGCTACACCTTC	CASSPQGYGYTF
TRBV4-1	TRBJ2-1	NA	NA	TGCGCCAGCAGCCAAGCCCCCCTAGCGCCGGGGAATGAGCAGTTCTTC	CASSQAPLAPGNEQFF
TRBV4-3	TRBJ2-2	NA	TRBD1	TGCGCCAGCAGCCAACACAGGGGCGACACCGGGGAGCTGTTTTTT	CASSQHRGDTGELFF
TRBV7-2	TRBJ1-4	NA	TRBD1	TGTGCCAGCAGCGCCTACAGGGGAACTAATGAAAAACTGTTTTTT	CASSAYRGTNEKLFF
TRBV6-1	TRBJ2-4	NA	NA	TGTGCCAGCAATGAGGACAGCTTACTAGCCAAAAACATTCAGTACTTC	CASNEDSLLAKNIQYF
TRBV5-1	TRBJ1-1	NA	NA	TGCGCCAGCAGCTTTATTCGATCCGGGACTGGGACTGAAGCTTTCTTT	CASSFIRSGTGTEAFF
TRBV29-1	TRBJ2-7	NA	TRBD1	TGCAGCGTTGGGACAGGGGAAGCGTACGAGCAGTACTTC	CSVGTGEAYEQYF
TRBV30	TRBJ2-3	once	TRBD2	TGTGCCTGGAGGCCCCTGACTAGCGGGGGTAGAGATACGCAGTATTTT	CAWRPLTSGGRDTQYF
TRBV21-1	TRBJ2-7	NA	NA	TGTGCCAGCAGGGATAAAGCGGGGGGAAACACCTACGAGCAGTACTTC	CASRDKAGGNTYEQYF
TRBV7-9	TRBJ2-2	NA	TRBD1	TGTGCCAGCAGCTCACAGGGGCAGGTGCGAACCGGGGAGCTGTTTTTT	CASSSQGQVRTGELFF
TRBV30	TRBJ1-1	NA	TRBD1	TGTGCCTGGGAAGGACAGGGTCCGGTCGCTTTCTTT	CAWEGQGPVAFF
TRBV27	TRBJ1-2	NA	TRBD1	TGTGCCAGCAGTTTATATCGACAGGGTGACCCCTATGGCTACACCTTC	CASSLYRQGDPYGYTF
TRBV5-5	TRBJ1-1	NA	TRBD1	TGTGCCAGCAGCTTGCGTACAGGGGTAGGATCTGTAACTGAAGCTTTCTTT	CASSLRTGVGSVTEAFF
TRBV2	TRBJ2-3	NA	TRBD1	TGTGCCAGGAAGGGGACAGGAGTCACAGATACGCAGTATTTT	CARKGTGVTDTQYF
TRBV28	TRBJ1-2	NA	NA	TGTGCCAGCAGTTTAGGAGACAACTATGGCTACACCTTC	CASSLGDNYGYTF
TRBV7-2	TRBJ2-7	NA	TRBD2	TGTGCCAGCAGCTTAGCGGCTAGCGGGACCTACGAGCAGTACTTC	CASSLAASGTYEQYF
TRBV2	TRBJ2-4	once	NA	TGTGCCAGCAGTGCCTACGGGACTTCTGGGGGGAACATTCAGTACTTC	CASSAYGTSGGNIQYF
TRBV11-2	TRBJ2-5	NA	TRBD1	TGTGCCAGCAGCGAACAGGGGGCTGCAGGGGCGACCCAGTACTTC	CASSEQGAAGATQYF
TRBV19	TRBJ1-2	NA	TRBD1	TGTGCCAGTACCCCGGACAGGAACTATGGCTACACCTTC	CASTPDRNYGYTF
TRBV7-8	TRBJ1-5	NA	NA	TGTGCCAGCAGCTTAGTACAGGGTTGGGGCAATCAGCCCCAGCATTTT	CASSLVQGWGNQPQHF
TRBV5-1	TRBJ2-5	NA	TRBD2	TGCGCCAGCAGCTCCGGGAGGGGGAGAGGGGAGACCCAGTACTTC	CASSSGRGRGETQYF